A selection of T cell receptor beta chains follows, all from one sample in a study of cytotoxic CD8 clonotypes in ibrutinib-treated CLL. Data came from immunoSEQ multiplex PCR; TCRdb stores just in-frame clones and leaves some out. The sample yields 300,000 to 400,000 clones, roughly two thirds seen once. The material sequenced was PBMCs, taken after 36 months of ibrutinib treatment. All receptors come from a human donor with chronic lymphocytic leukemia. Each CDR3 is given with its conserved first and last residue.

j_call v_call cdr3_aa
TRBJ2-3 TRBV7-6 CASSLAVATDTQYF
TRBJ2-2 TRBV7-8 CASSARVPGELFF
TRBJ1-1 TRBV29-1 CSAGSGNTEAFF
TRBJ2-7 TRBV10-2 CASSEWQGRYEQYF
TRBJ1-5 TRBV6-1 CASHDRGVQPQHF
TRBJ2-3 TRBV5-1 CASSWEAGSASTDTQYF
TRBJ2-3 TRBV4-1 CASSLRTSFRTDTQYF
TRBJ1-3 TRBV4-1 CASSQDSYRSTGNTIYF
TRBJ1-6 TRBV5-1 CASSPDRGGNSPLHF
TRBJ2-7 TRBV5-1 CASSVLPGDGAYEQYF
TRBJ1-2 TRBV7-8 CASSRRRTVNYGYTF
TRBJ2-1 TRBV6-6 CASCREGTYNEQFF
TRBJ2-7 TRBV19 CASSATGSSYEQYF
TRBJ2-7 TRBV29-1 CSVGGRRGQGSYEQYF
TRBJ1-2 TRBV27 CASSSHPGQVYGYTF
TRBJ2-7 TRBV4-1 CASSQDWDGSLSYEQYF
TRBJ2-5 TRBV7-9 CASSSHPVLAGGPGETQYF
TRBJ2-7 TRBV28 CASSSRTSGSYEQYF
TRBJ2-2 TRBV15 CATSRYLGNTGELFF
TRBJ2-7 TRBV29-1 CSVRDRATYEQYF
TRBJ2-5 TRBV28 CASAEGLAGRNQETQYF
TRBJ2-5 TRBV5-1 CASSFEGDQETQYF
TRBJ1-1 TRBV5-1 CASSLPTDRGHEAFF
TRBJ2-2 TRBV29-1 CSVEEGTGELFF
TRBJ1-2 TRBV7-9 CASSTGGSYTF
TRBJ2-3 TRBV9 CASSIGTSGSRMDTQYF
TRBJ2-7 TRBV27 CASSSHRGTGRYNEQYF
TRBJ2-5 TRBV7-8 CASSLAFRRETQYF
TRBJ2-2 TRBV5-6 CASRRAGGTGELFF
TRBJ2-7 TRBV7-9 CASSLVGKGEEQYF
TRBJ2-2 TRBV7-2 CASSSDLGSTGELFF
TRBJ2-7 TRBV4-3 CASSPLGGAGEQYF
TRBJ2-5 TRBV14 CASTGQGGETQYF
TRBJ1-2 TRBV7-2 CASSLLQGGYGYTF
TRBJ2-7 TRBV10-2 CASSLTYYEQYF
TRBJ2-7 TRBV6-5 CASSYQDRGHSYEQYF
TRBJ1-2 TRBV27 CASTPDRAANYGYTF
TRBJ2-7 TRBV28 CASSVGGALREQYF
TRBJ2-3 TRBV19 CASSTLAGGRTDTQYF
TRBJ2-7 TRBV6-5 CASSYSMGANEQYF
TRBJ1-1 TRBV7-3 CASSLIGGRSTEAFF
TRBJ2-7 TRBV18 CASSPGTSGRYEQYF
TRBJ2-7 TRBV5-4 CASSLGSGREQYF
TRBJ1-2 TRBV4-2 CASSQEIGQAYGYTF
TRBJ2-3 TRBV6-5 CASSYDLASTDTQYF
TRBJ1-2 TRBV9 CASSVDSGGVYGYTF
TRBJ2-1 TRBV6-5 CASSYSRVTYNEQFF
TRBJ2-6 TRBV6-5 CASSYGQLTGANVLTF
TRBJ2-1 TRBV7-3 CASSYWGNEQFF
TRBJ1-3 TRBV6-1 CASSETQASGNTIYF
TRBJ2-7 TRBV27 CASSLRGDRPNSYEQYF
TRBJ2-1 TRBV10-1 CASSERSISYNEQFF
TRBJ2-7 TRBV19 CASSAGQGPYEQYF
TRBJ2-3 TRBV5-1 CASKGGREDTQYF
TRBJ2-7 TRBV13 CASSSGTLTSYEQYF
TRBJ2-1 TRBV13 CASSLGYSSGDEQFF
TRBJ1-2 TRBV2 CASTEGDRGMYGYTF
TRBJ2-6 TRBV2 CASRGTLRSSGANVLTF
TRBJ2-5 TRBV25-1 CASSRRVGRVETQYF